This T cell receptor (beta chain) stems from a study of CD8+ T cells in alopecia areata. Study outcomes and limitations: It was less clear whether patients shared TCRs than it was in mice, possibly because of HLA.

In regard to this clone: Its target is unknown.

CDR3 length: 15 amino acids. Germline V gene sequence: CDR1 SGHDT, CDR2 YYEEEE. V lost 2 bases, J lost 5 bases, and 7 bases stayed unmatched. Extracted RNA was reverse transcribed, and the resulting cDNA served as sequencing template. TCRdb's copy holds only in-frame clones and misses some; the assay was immunoSEQ multiplex PCR. The sample carries 95,000 to 150,000 clones, about 46% recorded once. The chain couples TRBV5-6 to TRBJ2-5, with 9 positions matching TRBD1. Sequencing was done on a sample of NKG2D-low CD8+ T cells sorted from blood. This TCR was sampled from a human donor with alopecia areata. The CDR3 DNA reads TGTGCCAGCAGCTTCGGGACAGGGCTTTTGGAGACCCAGTACTTC. Protein product: CASSFGTGLLETQYF.